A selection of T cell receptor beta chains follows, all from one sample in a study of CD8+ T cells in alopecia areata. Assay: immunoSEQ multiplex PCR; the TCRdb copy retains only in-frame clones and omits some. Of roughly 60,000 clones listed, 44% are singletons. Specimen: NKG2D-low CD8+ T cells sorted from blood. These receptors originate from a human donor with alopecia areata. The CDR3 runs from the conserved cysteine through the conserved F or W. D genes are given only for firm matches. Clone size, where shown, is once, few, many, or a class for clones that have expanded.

DNA: TGTGCCAGCAGCGCGTCCGGACGGTACCAAGAGACCCAGTACTTC
CDR3: CASSASGRYQETQYF
J: TRBJ2-5
size: NA
D: NA
V: TRBV7-3

DNA: TGTGCCAGCAGTCCCTATGCAGGGTCGGGCACTGAAGCTTTCTTT
CDR3: CASSPYAGSGTEAFF
J: TRBJ1-1
size: NA
D: NA
V: TRBV27

DNA: TGCGCCAGCAGCTCTGAGGACCTGGGGTATGAGCAGTTCTTC
CDR3: CASSSEDLGYEQFF
J: TRBJ2-1
size: once
D: NA
V: TRBV5-1

DNA: TGCGCCAGCAGCCAAGGGATAGGGGACAATCAGCCCCAGCATTTT
CDR3: CASSQGIGDNQPQHF
J: TRBJ1-5
size: NA
D: NA
V: TRBV4-3

DNA: TGTGCCAGCAGCTTCCCCTCTAGCGCAGCCGAGCAGTACTTC
CDR3: CASSFPSSAAEQYF
J: TRBJ2-7
size: NA
D: NA
V: TRBV7-9

DNA: TGCGCCAGCAGCTCGGTCCCGGGACCGTCCTCCTACGAGCAGTACTTC
CDR3: CASSSVPGPSSYEQYF
J: TRBJ2-7
size: NA
D: NA
V: TRBV5-1

DNA: TGCAGCGTTGAAGAGCTAGCGGGAACAGACTACGAGCAGTACTTC
CDR3: CSVEELAGTDYEQYF
J: TRBJ2-7
size: NA
D: TRBD2
V: TRBV29-1

DNA: TGCGCCAGCAGCCCCCGGGCCGATCAAGAGACCCAGTACTTC
CDR3: CASSPRADQETQYF
J: TRBJ2-5
size: NA
D: NA
V: TRBV4-1

DNA: TGCGCCAGCAGCCAAGGGGCGGGCGGACAGGGGAAGACCCAGTACTTC
CDR3: CASSQGAGGQGKTQYF
J: TRBJ2-5
size: few
D: TRBD1
V: TRBV4-1

DNA: TGTGCCAGCAGTTTGGGGCGGTACCAAGAGACCCAGTACTTC
CDR3: CASSLGRYQETQYF
J: TRBJ2-5
size: NA
D: NA
V: TRBV27

DNA: TGCAGCGTTGATGGCGGAACGACCAATGAGCAGTTCTTC
CDR3: CSVDGGTTNEQFF
J: TRBJ2-1
size: NA
D: NA
V: TRBV29-1

DNA: TGCAGCGCCCAGGGGACTAGCGGGAGGGCCATTCTGTACAATGAGCAGTTCTTC
CDR3: CSAQGTSGRAILYNEQFF
J: TRBJ2-1
size: NA
D: TRBD2
V: TRBV29-1

DNA: TGTGCCAGCACTACGACAGGGGTTAGCACCGGGGAGCTGTTTTTT
CDR3: CASTTTGVSTGELFF
J: TRBJ2-2
size: NA
D: TRBD1
V: TRBV27

DNA: TGTGCCATCAGTGACGGTGAGCAGTTCTTC
CDR3: CAISDGEQFF
J: TRBJ2-1
size: many
D: NA
V: TRBV10-3

DNA: TGCAGCGTGGAGGGACAGCCCCCAAGCCGGACCGGGGAGCTGTTTTTT
CDR3: CSVEGQPPSRTGELFF
J: TRBJ2-2
size: few
D: NA
V: TRBV29-1

DNA: TGTGCCAGCAGCCCCACGACTAGCGGGATTGAGCAGTTCTTC
CDR3: CASSPTTSGIEQFF
J: TRBJ2-1
size: NA
D: TRBD2
V: TRBV7-2

DNA: TGCGCCAGCAGCGACCGGACAAGCTCCACCGGGGAGCTGTTTTTT
CDR3: CASSDRTSSTGELFF
J: TRBJ2-2
size: NA
D: NA
V: TRBV5-1

DNA: TGTGCCAGCAGAGGTACAGGGCCAGGGAAGGAGCAGTACTTC
CDR3: CASRGTGPGKEQYF
J: TRBJ2-7
size: NA
D: NA
V: TRBV7-9

DNA: TGTGCCATCCCCCGGCAGTTGAACACCGGGGAGCTGTTTTTT
CDR3: CAIPRQLNTGELFF
J: TRBJ2-2
size: NA
D: NA
V: TRBV2

DNA: TGTGCCAGCAGCCAACCCAGGAGGGGCCCTACCTACGAGCAGTACTTC
CDR3: CASSQPRRGPTYEQYF
J: TRBJ2-7
size: few
D: NA
V: TRBV28

DNA: TGTGCCAGCAGCGTAGGAGGACCCTCCTACGAGCAGTACTTC
CDR3: CASSVGGPSYEQYF
J: TRBJ2-7
size: NA
D: NA
V: TRBV9

DNA: TGTGCCAGCAGAGGGACAGGGGACAATGAGCAGTTCTTC
CDR3: CASRGTGDNEQFF
J: TRBJ2-1
size: NA
D: TRBD1
V: TRBV6-6

DNA: TGCAGCGTTGAAGGTCGGGGGAGCTCCTACGAGCAGTACTTC
CDR3: CSVEGRGSSYEQYF
J: TRBJ2-7
size: NA
D: NA
V: TRBV29-1

DNA: TGCAGCTCTCGGACCGAGAACTATGGCTACACCTTC
CDR3: CSSRTENYGYTF
J: TRBJ1-2
size: NA
D: NA
V: TRBV29-1

DNA: TGCAGCCTTCTCTCGGCGGGGGTGAGGAATGAGCAGTTCTTC
CDR3: CSLLSAGVRNEQFF
J: TRBJ2-1
size: few
D: TRBD2
V: TRBV29-1

DNA: TGCAGCGTTGTAGCGGCCCTACAAGAGACCCAGTACTTC
CDR3: CSVVAALQETQYF
J: TRBJ2-5
size: NA
D: NA
V: TRBV29-1

DNA: TGTGCCAGCAGCTTAGGTCTAGCCTCAGATACGCAGTATTTT
CDR3: CASSLGLASDTQYF
J: TRBJ2-3
size: NA
D: NA
V: TRBV7-6

DNA: TGTGCCAGCAGCCAGGGGACTAGCCCCTACGAGCAGTACTTC
CDR3: CASSQGTSPYEQYF
J: TRBJ2-7
size: NA
D: TRBD2
V: TRBV5-4

DNA: TGTGCCTACCACCGGTTCGCGAACACCGGGGAGCTGTTTTTT
CDR3: CAYHRFANTGELFF
J: TRBJ2-2
size: NA
D: NA
V: TRBV7-9

DNA: TGCAGCGCCCGAGACCGTTCCTCCTACGAGCAGTACTTC
CDR3: CSARDRSSYEQYF
J: TRBJ2-7
size: NA
D: NA
V: TRBV29-1

DNA: TGCAGGGGGAACAGGGCCGACACCGGGGAGCTGTTTTTT
CDR3: CRGNRADTGELFF
J: TRBJ2-2
size: NA
D: NA
V: TRBV29-1

DNA: TGCAGCGTTGAGGGGACAGGGAATTGGGCGAACACCGGGGAGCTGTTTTTT
CDR3: CSVEGTGNWANTGELFF
J: TRBJ2-2
size: NA
D: TRBD1
V: TRBV29-1

DNA: TGTGCCACCCGATTGTGGGGGCCCTCCTACGAGCAGTACTTC
CDR3: CATRLWGPSYEQYF
J: TRBJ2-7
size: NA
D: NA
V: TRBV5-6

DNA: TGTGCCTGGACCACCATGGACAGAAACACTGAAGCTTTCTTT
CDR3: CAWTTMDRNTEAFF
J: TRBJ1-1
size: NA
D: NA
V: TRBV30

DNA: TGTGCCAGCAGTGAAGGGACTAGCGAAACAGATACGCAGTATTTT
CDR3: CASSEGTSETDTQYF
J: TRBJ2-3
size: NA
D: TRBD2
V: TRBV28

DNA: TGTGCCAGCAGCCAATTCGAGCGGGAACCTTATGATGAGCAGTTCTTC
CDR3: CASSQFEREPYDEQFF
J: TRBJ2-1
size: NA
D: TRBD2
V: TRBV4-2

DNA: TGTGCCACCAGCACATTCAGACAGGGTCGCAATGAGCAGTTCTTC
CDR3: CATSTFRQGRNEQFF
J: TRBJ2-1
size: NA
D: TRBD1
V: TRBV15

DNA: TGCAGCGTTTTTTATAGGAACACTGAAGCTTTCTTT
CDR3: CSVFYRNTEAFF
J: TRBJ1-1
size: few
D: NA
V: TRBV29-1

DNA: TGTGCCAGCAGCCCTGGACTGGGAGGCTACGAGCAGTACTTC
CDR3: CASSPGLGGYEQYF
J: TRBJ2-7
size: NA
D: NA
V: TRBV9

DNA: TGTGCCAGCAGCAGACTAGCGGGACTATACGAGCAGTACTTC
CDR3: CASSRLAGLYEQYF
J: TRBJ2-7
size: once
D: TRBD2
V: TRBV5-6

DNA: TGTGCCAGTACAAAGGCTGCTAGGAATCAGCCCCAGCATTTT
CDR3: CASTKAARNQPQHF
J: TRBJ1-5
size: few
D: NA
V: TRBV19

DNA: TGTGCCAGCAGCTCCCCTCGGGACACTCAGAACACTGAAGCTTTCTTT
CDR3: CASSSPRDTQNTEAFF
J: TRBJ1-1
size: NA
D: NA
V: TRBV5-6

DNA: TGTGCCAGCAGCTTATGGGCCGGGGAGCTGTTTTTT
CDR3: CASSLWAGELFF
J: TRBJ2-2
size: NA
D: NA
V: TRBV7-2

DNA: TGTGCCAGCAGCTTATTTGAGGTCGGCTATGGCTACACCTTC
CDR3: CASSLFEVGYGYTF
J: TRBJ1-2
size: NA
D: NA
V: TRBV7-6

DNA: TGCGCCAGCAGTCAACTCCTAGCGGGGGGGAACCAAGAGACCCAGTACTTC
CDR3: CASSQLLAGGNQETQYF
J: TRBJ2-5
size: once
D: TRBD2
V: TRBV23-1

DNA: TGCAGCGTTGAAGATCGGGCCAGCGGGAGGATCTACGAGCAGTACTTC
CDR3: CSVEDRASGRIYEQYF
J: TRBJ2-7
size: NA
D: TRBD2
V: TRBV29-1

DNA: TGTGCCAGCAGGTCCTCCGGGGAGCTGTTTTTT
CDR3: CASRSSGELFF
J: TRBJ2-2
size: few
D: NA
V: TRBV7-3

DNA: TGTGCCAGCAGTTTATCGGGGCCGCCTGAAGCTTTCTTT
CDR3: CASSLSGPPEAFF
J: TRBJ1-1
size: NA
D: NA
V: TRBV27

DNA: TGTGCCAGCAGCGTAGGCGGGGGGACAAAAGAGACCCAGTACTTC
CDR3: CASSVGGGTKETQYF
J: TRBJ2-5
size: once
D: TRBD2
V: TRBV9

DNA: TGCAGCGTTGAAGAGTCAGGGTTGGGTGGCTACACCTTC
CDR3: CSVEESGLGGYTF
J: TRBJ1-2
size: NA
D: NA
V: TRBV29-1